This T cell receptor beta chain was found in a study of blood T cell repertoires in COVID-19. The overall study: The United States, Italy and Spain supplied acute and convalescent COVID-19 samples. From T cells, B-cell-depleted T cells, or PBMCs came the material, which was cDNA or gDNA.

Germline V lookup: CDR1 SGHVS, CDR2 FNYEAQ. V lost 3 bases, J lost 7 bases, and 9 bases stayed unmatched. The CDR3 contains 16 residues. Per the original data handling: Amplification of reference gene primers was used by the study to estimate nucleated cell counts. Clones were sequenced by immunoSEQ multiplex PCR, and TCRdb holds only the in-frame ones, with some missing. V and J calls and clone size follow that table, whereas D and trimming were derived from the DNA. The repertoire consists of 120,000 or so clones, with about 80% occurring once and the leading ten covering approximately 16%. The sequence was collected from a man aged 55 to 70 with active or convalescent COVID-19. Sequenced material: peripheral blood. The chain recombines TRBV7-6 with TRBJ1-4; TRBD1 matches 9 bases. CDR3 DNA sequence: TGTGCCAGCAGCTTCGGGGACAGGGTCTTCAGTGAAAAACTGTTTTTT. It is translated as CASSFGDRVFSEKLFF. The full variable domain, in which reference TRBV7-6 and TRBJ1-4 provide the parts outside the CDR3, is GAGVSQSPRYKVTKRGQDVALRCDPISGHVSLYWYRQALGQGPEFLTYFNYEAQQDKSGLPNDRFSAERPEGSISTLTIQRTEQRDSAMYRCASSFGDRVFSEKLFFGSGTQLSVL.